This T cell receptor beta chain comes out of a study of graft-versus-host responses after intestinal transplantation. Study information: Grafts that recipients had were multivisceral, liver-intestinal, or isolated intestinal transplants. Study-level findings and limits: Present in recipient marrow, GvH clones included some that appeared first in ileum or blood.

Some clones are missing from TCRdb's copy, which holds only in-frame ones; the method was immunoSEQ multiplex PCR. The table has more than 85,000 clones, 85% to 95% seen once. A word on this clone: What it recognizes is unknown.

The length of the CDR3 is 14 residues. The V gene's germline CDR1 is SGHNT and CDR2 YYREEE (reference sequence). The receptor was derived from a human donor who was the organ donor for an intestinal transplant. This sequence joins TRBV5-4 and TRBJ2-5; D is perhaps TRBD2 (6 bases). The DNA end lines up better with TRBJ2-7; the J call may be wrong. The material sequenced was unstimulated CD8+ T cells sorted from spleen or lymph node cells, taken before transplant. The CDR3 loop is CASSLIADPYEQYF. CDR3 coding DNA: TGTGCCAGCAGCTTAATAGCGGACCCCTACGAGCAGTACTTC.